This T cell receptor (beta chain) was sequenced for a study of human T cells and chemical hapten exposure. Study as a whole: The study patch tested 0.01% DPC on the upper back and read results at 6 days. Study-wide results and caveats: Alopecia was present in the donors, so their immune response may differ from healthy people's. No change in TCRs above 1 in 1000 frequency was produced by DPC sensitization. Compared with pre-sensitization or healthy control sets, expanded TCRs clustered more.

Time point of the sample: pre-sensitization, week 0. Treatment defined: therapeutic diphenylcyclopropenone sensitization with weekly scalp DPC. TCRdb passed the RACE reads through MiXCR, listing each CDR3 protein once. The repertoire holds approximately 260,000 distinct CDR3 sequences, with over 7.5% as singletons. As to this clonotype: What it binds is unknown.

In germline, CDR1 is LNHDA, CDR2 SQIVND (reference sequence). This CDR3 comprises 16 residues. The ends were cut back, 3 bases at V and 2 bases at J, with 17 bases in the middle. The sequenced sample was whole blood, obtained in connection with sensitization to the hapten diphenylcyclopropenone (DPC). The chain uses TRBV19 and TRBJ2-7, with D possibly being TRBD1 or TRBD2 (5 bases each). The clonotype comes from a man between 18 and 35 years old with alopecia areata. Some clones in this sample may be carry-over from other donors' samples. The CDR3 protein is CASSISRDERAYEQYF. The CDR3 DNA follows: TGTGCCAGTAGTATCTCCCGGGACGAACGAGCCTACGAGCAGTACTTC.